The 7 T cell receptor beta chains below come from one sample, sequenced in a study of cytomegalovirus exposure and HLA in healthy donors. The PCR made use of 60 Vbeta and 13 Jbeta primers. Libraries were prepared by immunoSEQ multiplex PCR; TCRdb keeps only in-frame clonotypes and omits some of them. The repertoire holds about 120,000 clones, with 75% to 80% as singletons. Sequencing used PBMCs. The source of these receptors is a woman in her twenties or thirties in good health and CMV-seropositive.

This sequence joins TRBV10-3 and TRBJ1-4; D unclear. Per germline, CDR1 ENHRY and CDR2 SYGVKD. This CDR3 spans 13 amino acids. Deletions cut 3 bases from V and 10 bases from J, with 12 bases between. The DNA for the CDR3 is TGTGCCATCAGTGACCGGAACGAGGGAAAACTGTTTTTT. This translates into CAISDRNEGKLFF.

This clone was seen only once. The gene calls are TRBV5-1 and TRBJ1-1, with D possibly TRBD1 on 5 matching bases. Germline V lookup: CDR1 SGHRS, CDR2 YFSETQ. The CDR3 loop spans 14 amino acids. Trimming stripped 4 bases from V and 1 base from J, with 11 bases between. DNA for the CDR3: TGCGCCAGCAGCCCGGGGGTGAGGAACACTGAAGCTTTCTTT. It encodes CASSPGVRNTEAFF.

This sequence joins TRBV27 and TRBJ1-2; 7 nucleotides align to TRBD1. Germline CDR1 and CDR2: MNHEY and SMNVEV (reference sequence). This CDR3 is 16 amino acids long. After removal of 3 bases from V and 3 bases from J, the junction contained 10 bases not matched to a gene. In DNA form, the CDR3 reads TGTGCCAGCAGTTTGACAACTACGACAGGGTACTATGGCTACACCTTC. It encodes CASSLTTTTGYYGYTF.

The V gene is TRBV18, the J gene TRBJ1-3, with 7 bases matching TRBD1. The CDR3 totals 14 residues. The V gene's germline CDR1 is KGHSH and CDR2 LQKENI. The V and J ends lost 3 bases and 7 bases, in that order; junction bases with no gene match: 6. The CDR3 DNA reads TGTGCCAGCTCACCCGATGGACAGGACAACACCATATATTTT. As protein: CASSPDGQDNTIYF.

This chain connects TRBV7-2 to TRBJ2-1; 16 bases are a match to TRBD2. V shed 3 bases and J 7 bases; nucleotides not matched to a gene: 0. CDR3 size: 15 residues. Looked up from germline, CDR1 is SGHTA and CDR2 is FQGNSA. CDR3 coding DNA: TGTGCCAGCAGCTTGGGACTAGCGGGGGGGAATGAGCAGTTCTTC. It translates to CASSLGLAGGNEQFF.

The CDR3 DNA reads as TGTGCCAGCAGCCAAGTGGGGACAGTGAACACTGAAGCTTTCTTT. It yields the protein CASSQVGTVNTEAFF. The rearrangement joins TRBV7-9 to TRBJ1-1, with 7 positions matching TRBD1. CDR1 is SEHNR and CDR2 is FQNEAQ in the germline V gene (reference sequence). CDR3 length: 15 amino acids. Trimming at V came to 5 bases and at J to 0 bases, leaving 6 bases not matched to a gene.

The chain couples TRBV28 to TRBJ1-2; TRBD1 might be the D (5 bases). The germline gives CDR1 MDHEN, CDR2 SYDVKM. V was pared by 10 bases and J by 4 bases, with 19 bases between. This CDR3 is 14 amino acids long. This CDR3 is CATIASGRVYGYTF. The CDR3 DNA follows: TGTGCCACCATTGCGTCTGGCAGGGTCTATGGCTACACCTTC.